The 4 T cell receptor beta chains reported below all come from one sample, sequenced in a study of T-cell memory formation after mild COVID-19. TCRdb re-called the 5' RACE reads with MiXCR, one entry per CDR3 protein. The data contain more than 300,000 distinct CDR3 sequences, about an eighth of them singletons. Sequenced: PBMCs or a T cell subset sorted from them (not recorded which). The receptors were gathered from a man in his late teens or twenties who had mild COVID-19 (a few samples of this study predate the infection). Cell type and time point are not known.

Only a few counts were recorded for this clonotype. V gene TRBV7-2 combines with J gene TRBJ2-7; D is unresolved. The CDR3 is 12 residues long. V was trimmed by 6 bases and J by 4 bases, leaving 10 bases between them. CDR1 is SGHTA, CDR2 FQGNSA, per germline. The CDR3 DNA reads TGTGCCAGCAGTCCCCTTAGTTACGAGCAGTACTTC. Translating it yields CASSPLSYEQYF.

The chain employs TRBV6-5 and TRBJ2-1, with 10 bases identical to TRBD2. This CDR3 is built from 15 residues. Germline V gives CDR1 MNHEY, CDR2 SVGAGI. J lost 7 bases, V lost 2 bases, and 5 bases had no gene match. CDR3 in DNA: TGTGCCAGCAGTTACAGCGGGGGGGTTCGGAATGAGCAGTTCTTC. Residues: CASSYSGGVRNEQFF.

The sample holds many counts of this clonotype. The chain has TRBV19 and TRBJ2-2; no clear D gene. This CDR3 has 12 residues. Germline assignment: CDR1 LNHDA and CDR2 SQIVND (reference sequence). V shed 5 bases and J shed 7 bases, with 8 bases lying between them. CDR3 sequence (DNA): TGTGCCAGTAGTCTTCAAATCGGGGAGCTGTTTTTT. This codes for CASSLQIGELFF.

CDR3: CASSPQAGSGEFF. As DNA, the CDR3 is TGTGCCAGCAGCCCTCAAGCCGGGAGCGGAGAGTTCTTC. This sequence joins TRBV7-3 and TRBJ2-1, with D perhaps TRBD2 (6 bases). Between the trimmed V and J ends, which lost 5 bases and 14 bases, there was a span of 19 bases. Germline V lookup: CDR1 SGHTA, CDR2 FQGTGA. This CDR3 has 13 amino acids.